This T cell receptor beta chain was captured by sequencing in a study of molecular identifiers for immune sequencing clone quantification. In this sample, this clonotype turned up a few times. Its antigen remains unknown. Library preparation followed earlier protocols using designated TCR primers. Each CDR3 protein is one row after TCRdb ran MiXCR on the PCR reads. The sample carries around 300,000 distinct CDR3 sequences, 24% recorded once. The CDR3 loop spans 17 amino acids. Germline assignment: CDR1 MNHEY and CDR2 SMNVEV (reference sequence). V was clipped by 3 bases and J by 2 bases, with 18 bases between them. Study-level points and caveats: In cases of identical TCR molecules sharing a barcode, highly expanded clone sizes could be underestimated.

Material: naive CD8+ T cells from blood, with Jurkat cell RNA spiked in. The subset here: FACS-sorted CD8+CD4-CCR7+CD45RA+ naive T cells. This clonotype was obtained from a human donor in good health. Some libraries in this study had Jurkat cell RNA spiked in. V is TRBV27 and J is TRBJ2-3, with D perhaps given as TRBD1 or TRBD2 (5 bases each). Here the CDR3 reads CASSFSQPGTITDTQYF. The CDR3 nucleotides read TGTGCCAGCAGTTTTTCCCAACCCGGGACGATCACAGATACGCAGTATTTT.